The sample holds a few counts of the clone carrying this T cell receptor beta chain. Its target is not known. Germline CDR1 and CDR2: LNHDA and SQIVND (reference sequence). Trimming removed 6 bases at V and 3 bases at J, with 21 bases between. This CDR3 region has 17 residues. The sample comes from a study of vaccination and CD4 T cells after COVID-19. Study background: Each convalescent patient was PCR positive for SARS-CoV-2 on nasal swab; roughly 10 cases were mild and one severe. The stimulating agents, overlapping spike peptides, came from SARS-CoV-2, HCoV-NL63, HCoV-OC43 and HCoV-229E.

Treatment in this sample: approximately 9-day PBMC culture with coronavirus spike peptide pools or control peptides (ViraFEST assay). CD4+ T cells that had been cultured provided DNA sequenced with the Oncomine TCR Beta short-read assay. TCRdb re-called the PCR reads through MiXCR, storing one row per CDR3 protein. Of about 4,200 distinct CDR3 sequences in the sample, about a quarter were seen once. The rearrangement links TRBV19 to TRBJ1-3; D possibly corresponds to TRBD1 (6 bases). The origin of this receptor is a human donor who had recovered from COVID-19. Sequenced input: CD4+ T cells from blood, cultured in vitro. The CDR3: CASSLNPQGLGGNTIYF. CDR3 bases: TGTGCCAGTAGCCTAAATCCTCAGGGGCTCGGTGGAAACACCATATATTTT.